This T cell receptor (beta chain) was found in a study of T-cell reconstitution after alpha-beta-depleted transplantation in children. This clonotype was detected only a few times. Its matching antigen is unknown. Preparing the TCRbeta library involved the use of unique molecular identifiers. Via MiXCR, TCRdb re-called the PCR reads, giving one row per CDR3 protein. Counted here are over 150,000 distinct CDR3 sequences, 6.3% occurring once; the ten biggest clones make up under 6%. Germline V gives CDR1 SGHTA, CDR2 FQGNSA. The CDR3 is made up of 13 amino acids. V shed 5 bases and J shed 5 bases, with 11 bases lying between them. General study points: It was newly produced T cells that mostly accounted for T-cell counts and diversity one year after transplant. Alpha-beta T cells present about two months after transplant were reported to originate from several hundred expanded graft clones.

The specimen was PBMCs, collected before TCRalphabeta/CD19-depleted stem cell transplant. The TCR sequence derives from a girl less than two years old with combined immunodeficiency, due to receive a stem cell transplant. This chain links TRBV7-2 with TRBJ2-3, with a possible D match to TRBD2 (6 bases). In nucleotides, the CDR3 is TGTGCCAGCAGCCGGTCCGGGGGAGATACGCAGTATTTT. It specifies CASSRSGGDTQYF. The full variable domain, in which reference TRBV7-2 and TRBJ2-3 provide the parts outside the CDR3, is GAGVSQSPSNKVTEKGKDVELRCDPISGHTALYWYRQSLGQGLEFLIYFQGNSAPDKSGLPSDRFSAERTGGSVSTLTIQRTQQEDSAVYLCASSRSGGDTQYFGPGTRLTVL.